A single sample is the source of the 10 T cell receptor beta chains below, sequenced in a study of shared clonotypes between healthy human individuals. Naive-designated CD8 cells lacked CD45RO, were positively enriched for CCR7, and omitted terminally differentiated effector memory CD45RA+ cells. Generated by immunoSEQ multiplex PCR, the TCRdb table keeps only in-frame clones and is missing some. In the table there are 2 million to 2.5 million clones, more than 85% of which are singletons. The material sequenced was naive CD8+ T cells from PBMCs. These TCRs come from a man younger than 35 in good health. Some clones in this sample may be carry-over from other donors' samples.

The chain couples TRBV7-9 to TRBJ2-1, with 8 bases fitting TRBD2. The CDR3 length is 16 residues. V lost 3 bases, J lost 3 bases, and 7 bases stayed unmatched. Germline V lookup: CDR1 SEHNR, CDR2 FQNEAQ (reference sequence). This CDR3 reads CASSLSWREDYNEQFF. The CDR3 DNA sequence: TGTGCCAGCAGCTTGTCTTGGCGGGAGGACTACAATGAGCAGTTCTTC. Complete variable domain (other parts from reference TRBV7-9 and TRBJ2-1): DTGVSQNPRHKITKRGQNVTFRCDPISEHNRLYWYRQTLGQGPEFLTYFQNEAQLEKSRLLSDRFSAERPKGSFSTLEIQRTEQGDSAMYLCASSLSWREDYNEQFFGPGTRLTVL.

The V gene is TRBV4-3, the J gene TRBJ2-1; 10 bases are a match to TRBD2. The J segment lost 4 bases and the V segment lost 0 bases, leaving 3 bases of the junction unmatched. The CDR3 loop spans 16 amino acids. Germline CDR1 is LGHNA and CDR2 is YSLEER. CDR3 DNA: TGCGCCAGCAGCCAAGATGGGACTAGCGAATACAATGAGCAGTTCTTC. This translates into CASSQDGTSEYNEQFF.

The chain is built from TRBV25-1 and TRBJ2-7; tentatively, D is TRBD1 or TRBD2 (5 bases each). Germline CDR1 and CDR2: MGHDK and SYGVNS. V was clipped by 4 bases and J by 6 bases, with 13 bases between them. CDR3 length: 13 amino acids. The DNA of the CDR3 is TGTGCCAGCAGTGGGGGCTGGGGGAGCGAGCAGTACTTC. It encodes CASSGGWGSEQYF.

The CDR3 loop is CASSSGTTPTDTQYF. CDR3 nucleotide sequence: TGTGCCAGCAGCTCAGGGACCACCCCCACAGATACGCAGTATTTT. This sequence joins TRBV7-3 and TRBJ2-3, with D perhaps assigned TRBD1 or TRBD2 (5 bases each). The V and J ends lost 4 bases and 2 bases respectively, with 13 bases between them. This CDR3 region has 15 residues. Germline loops: CDR1 SGHTA, CDR2 FQGTGA.

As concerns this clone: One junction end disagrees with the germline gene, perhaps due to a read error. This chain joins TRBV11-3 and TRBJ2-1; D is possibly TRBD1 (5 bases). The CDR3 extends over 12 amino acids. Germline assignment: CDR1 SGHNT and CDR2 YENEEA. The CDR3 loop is CASSLDSQGMVF. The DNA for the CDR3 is TGTGCCAGCAGCTTAGACTCTCAGGGTATGGTCTTC.

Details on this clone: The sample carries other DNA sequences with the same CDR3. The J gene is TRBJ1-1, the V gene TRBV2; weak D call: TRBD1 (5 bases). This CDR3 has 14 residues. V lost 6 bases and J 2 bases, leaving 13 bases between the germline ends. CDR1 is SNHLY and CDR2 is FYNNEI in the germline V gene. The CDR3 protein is CASRTGGGNTEAFF. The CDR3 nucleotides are TGTGCCAGCAGGACCGGGGGAGGAAACACTGAAGCTTTCTTT.

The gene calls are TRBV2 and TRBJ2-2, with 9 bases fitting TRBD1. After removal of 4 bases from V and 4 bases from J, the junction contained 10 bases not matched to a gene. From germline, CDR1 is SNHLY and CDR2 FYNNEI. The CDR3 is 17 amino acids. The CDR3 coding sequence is TGTGCCAGCAGTGGTACCCAACAGGGGGCAGGCACCGGGGAGCTGTTTTTT. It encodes CASSGTQQGAGTGELFF. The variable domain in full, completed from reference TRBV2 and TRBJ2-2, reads EPEVTQTPSHQVTQMGQEVILRCVPISNHLYFYWYRQILGQKVEFLVSFYNNEISEKSEIFDDQFSVERPDGSNFTLKIRSTKLEDSAMYFCASSGTQQGAGTGELFFGEGSRLTVL.

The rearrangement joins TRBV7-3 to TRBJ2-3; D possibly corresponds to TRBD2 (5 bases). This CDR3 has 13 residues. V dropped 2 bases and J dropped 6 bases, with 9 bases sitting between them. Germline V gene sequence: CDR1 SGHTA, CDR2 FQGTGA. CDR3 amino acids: CASSLGAVDTQYF. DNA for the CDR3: TGTGCCAGCAGCTTAGGAGCGGTTGATACGCAGTATTTT.

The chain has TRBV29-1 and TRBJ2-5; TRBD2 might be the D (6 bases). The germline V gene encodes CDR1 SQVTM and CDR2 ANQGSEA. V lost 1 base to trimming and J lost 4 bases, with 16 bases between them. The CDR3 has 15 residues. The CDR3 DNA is TGCAGCGTTGAAGCGGTCTGGGGGGTAAGAGAGACCCAGTACTTC. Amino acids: CSVEAVWGVRETQYF.

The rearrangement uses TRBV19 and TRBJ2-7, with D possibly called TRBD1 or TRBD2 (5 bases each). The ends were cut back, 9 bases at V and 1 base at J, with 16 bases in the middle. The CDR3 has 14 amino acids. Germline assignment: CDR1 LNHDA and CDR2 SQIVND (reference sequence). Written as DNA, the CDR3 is TGTGCCAGCCAGGGACCAAAAGGATCCTACGAGCAGTACTTC. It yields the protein CASQGPKGSYEQYF.